Presented here are 31 T cell receptor beta chains from one specimen sequenced in a study of cytomegalovirus exposure and HLA in healthy donors. The primer mix had 60 Vbeta and 13 Jbeta primers. Here immunoSEQ multiplex PCR was the method, and the copy in TCRdb shows in-frame clones only, minus some. The profile shows 120,000 or so clones, about three quarters of them singletons. The sequenced sample was PBMCs. The receptors here all came from a woman aged 40 to 55 in good health and CMV-seropositive.

This chain links TRBV5-4 with TRBJ1-1, with TRBD1 matching 9 bases. This CDR3 is built from 16 residues. Germline trimming cut 1 base from V and 10 bases from J; bases unmatched to any gene: 14. Germline V gene sequence: CDR1 SGHNT, CDR2 YYREEE (reference sequence). The CDR3 region is CASSLLSGQGDEAAFF. The CDR3 coding sequence is TGTGCCAGCAGCTTGCTTTCGGGACAGGGCGATGAAGCAGCTTTCTTT.

The gene calls are TRBV7-2 and TRBJ2-7, with 8 bases fitting TRBD1. Germline loops: CDR1 SGHTA, CDR2 FQGNSA. The CDR3 sequence is 15 residues long. V lost 0 bases and J lost 5; bases outside the gene matches: 6. CDR3 DNA: TGTGCCAGCAGCTTAGCCCGTCAGGGGGCCCACGAGCAGTACTTC. This sequence encodes CASSLARQGAHEQYF.

The chain links TRBV7-9 to TRBJ2-7; TRBD1 is a possible D gene (5 bases). Trimming left V 4 bases short and J 2 bases short, with 9 bases between. The CDR3 contains 13 residues. The germline V gene has CDR1 SEHNR and CDR2 FQNEAQ (reference sequence). CDR3 amino acids: CASSSRVAYEQYF. DNA of the CDR3: TGTGCCAGCAGCTCCAGGGTAGCCTACGAGCAGTACTTC.

The rearrangement links TRBV23-1 to TRBJ1-4; D unclear. TRBV23-1 falls under the ORF class, with uncertain function. The ends were cut back, 7 bases at V and 4 bases at J, with 10 bases in the middle. The CDR3 runs 13 residues. CDR3 in DNA: TGCGCCAGCACCGCGGGCCTTAATGAAAAACTGTTTTTT. Encoded protein: CASTAGLNEKLFF.

V usage is TRBV6-1 and J usage is TRBJ1-4, with 10 bases lining up with TRBD1. From germline, CDR1 is MNHNS and CDR2 SASEGT. Trimming took 4 bases from V and 7 from J; bases not matched to a gene: 3. This CDR3 region has 14 residues. CDR3 residues: CASSGTGGGEKLFF. CDR3 nucleotide sequence: TGTGCCAGCAGTGGGACAGGGGGTGGTGAAAAACTGTTTTTT.

In this sample, this clone turned up a few times. The chain couples TRBV6-1 to TRBJ2-3; 8 nucleotides align to TRBD2. The germline CDR1 and CDR2 sequences are MNHNS and SASEGT. The V and J ends lost 8 bases and 2 bases, in that order; junction bases with no gene match: 6. The CDR3 contains 14 residues. CDR3 residues: CASGTGGDTDTQYF. DNA for the CDR3: TGTGCCAGCGGAACGGGGGGGGACACAGATACGCAGTATTTT.

The CDR3 sequence: CASSVGQGTGELFF. As DNA, the CDR3 is TGTGCCAGCAGCGTAGGACAGGGAACCGGGGAGCTGTTTTTT. The chain links TRBV9 to TRBJ2-2, with 7 bases aligning to TRBD1. The CDR3 runs to 14 residues. Germline-derived CDR1 and CDR2 are SGDLS and YYNGEE. With V trimmed by 0 bases and J by 5 bases, 1 base remained unmatched.

The chain uses TRBV5-1 and TRBJ2-1; D possibly corresponds to TRBD2 (7 bases). The CDR3 extends over 17 amino acids. Between the trimmed V and J ends, which lost 0 bases and 2 bases, there was a span of 15 bases. Germline V gene data show CDR1 as SGHRS and CDR2 as YFSETQ. This CDR3 is CASSLAEGGGTYNEQFF. The CDR3, as DNA: TGCGCCAGCAGCTTGGCCGAGGGGGGGGGAACCTACAATGAGCAGTTCTTC.

In DNA, the CDR3 is TGCGCCAGCAGCGTCTCTCACCTCCAGGGGTGTAATCAGCCCCAGCATTTT. Its translation is CASSVSHLQGCNQPQHF. V usage is TRBV10-1 and J usage is TRBJ1-5, with a tentative D call TRBD1 (6 bases). V was shortened by 6 bases and J by 4 bases, with 22 bases between the two germline ends. CDR1 and CDR2 (germline): WNHNN, SYGVQD (reference sequence). The CDR3 sequence is 17 residues long.

The chain's CDR3 is CASSFRQGASYEQYF. In DNA form, the CDR3 reads TGTGCCAGCAGCTTTAGACAGGGCGCTTCCTACGAGCAGTACTTC. The chain combines TRBV11-2 with TRBJ2-7; 7 nucleotides line up with TRBD1. CDR1 is SGHAT and CDR2 is FQNNGV in the germline V gene. Trimming removed 3 bases from V and 1 base from J; junction bases left unmatched: 6. CDR3 length: 15 amino acids.

This rearrangement joins TRBV25-1 to TRBJ1-1; a possible D gene is TRBD1 (6 bases). The V and J ends lost 6 bases and 4 bases respectively, with 24 bases between them. This CDR3 comprises 17 residues. Germline loops: CDR1 MGHDK, CDR2 SYGVNS. The CDR3 nucleotides are TGTGCCAGCAGCAGTCTCGTCCCCCCTCAACAGGGCACTGAAGCTTTCTTT. It specifies CASSSLVPPQQGTEAFF.

The genes are TRBV13 and TRBJ1-4; D is unclear. Trimming pared 2 bases from V and 5 bases from J, leaving 9 bases between. CDR3 length equals 14 residues. Germline CDR1 reads PRHDT; CDR2 reads FYEKMQ (reference sequence). In DNA, the CDR3 is TGTGCCAGCAGCTTATTCGCCGGGAATGAAAAACTGTTTTTT. Protein product: CASSLFAGNEKLFF.

This clone has just a few counts. The J gene is TRBJ1-5, the V gene TRBV2; D gene unclear. The CDR3 consists of 14 residues. Germline V gene lookup returns CDR1 SNHLY and CDR2 FYNNEI. Trimming removed 5 bases at V and 3 bases at J, with 11 bases between. The CDR3 DNA sequence: TGTGCCAGCAGTTCCACAGTGATCAATCAGCCCCAGCATTTT. Translated, it gives CASSSTVINQPQHF.

The gene calls are TRBV9 and TRBJ1-2; D is possibly TRBD1 (6 bases). The CDR3 covers 14 residues. Germline V lookup: CDR1 SGDLS, CDR2 YYNGEE. V lost 3 bases to trimming and J lost 0 bases, with 9 bases between them. The CDR3 spells CASSEDSSNYGYTF. The CDR3 nucleotides read TGTGCCAGCAGCGAGGACAGTTCTAACTATGGCTACACCTTC.

The chain recombines TRBV5-8 with TRBJ2-3; D is possibly TRBD1 (6 bases). V was trimmed by 6 bases and J by 4 bases, leaving 12 bases between them. The CDR3 loop spans 13 amino acids. CDR1 is SGHTS and CDR2 is YDEGEE in the germline V gene. For the CDR3, the DNA is TGTGCCAGCAAGATACAGGGTGCAGATACGCAGTATTTT. Its translation is CASKIQGADTQYF. The entire variable domain, with the rest obtained from reference TRBV5-8 and TRBJ2-3, is as follows: EAGVTQSPTHLIKTRGQQATLRCSPISGHTSVYWYQQALGLGLQFLLWYDEGEERNRGNFPPRFSGRQFPNYSSELNVNALELEDSALYLCASKIQGADTQYFGPGTRLTVL.

This clone came up once. V usage is TRBV4-3 and J usage is TRBJ1-5, with 7 bases that match TRBD1. V was clipped by 1 base and J by 1 base; unmatched bases: 13. The CDR3 runs 19 residues. Germline V gene sequence: CDR1 LGHNA, CDR2 YSLEER. The CDR3 DNA is TGCGCCAGCAGCCAAGGTCCCCCCAAGGGGGACAGAAGCAATCAGCCCCAGCATTTT. This gives the protein CASSQGPPKGDRSNQPQHF.

This clone was observed a few times. The V gene is TRBV25-1, the J gene TRBJ1-1; D is possibly TRBD1 (5 bases). Germline V lookup: CDR1 MGHDK, CDR2 SYGVNS. V lost 5 bases to trimming and J lost 2 bases, with 9 bases between them. The CDR3 totals 13 residues. As DNA, the CDR3 is TGTGCCAGCAGTAAGGGGCTAAACACTGAAGCTTTCTTT. The encoded protein is CASSKGLNTEAFF.

The chain has TRBV5-1 and TRBJ1-2, with TRBD1 identical over 9 bases. The V and J ends lost 5 bases and 3 bases, in that order; junction bases with no gene match: 5. The CDR3 is 14 amino acids. CDR1 is SGHRS, CDR2 YFSETQ, per germline. The CDR3 reads CASRGTGLDYGYTF. Here the CDR3 DNA reads TGCGCCAGCAGGGGGACAGGGCTAGACTATGGCTACACCTTC.

The CDR3 DNA sequence: TGTGCCAGCAGCCAATCGGGAGTGGGGAACCAGCATTTT. As protein: CASSQSGVGNQHF. The chain recombines TRBV16 with TRBJ1-5, with D unresolved. The CDR3 totals 13 residues. Germline CDR1 is KGHSY and CDR2 is FQNENV. Trimming shortened V by 0 bases and J by 12 bases, and 12 bases separated the two germline ends.

J is TRBJ2-2 and V is TRBV2; possibly TRBD2 for D (7 bases). Germline-derived CDR1 and CDR2 are SNHLY and FYNNEI. The CDR3 is 15 residues long. V lost 6 bases to trimming and J lost 6 bases, with 17 bases between them. CDR3 protein: CASSLIRGGPGELFF. CDR3 coding DNA: TGTGCCAGCAGCTTGATTAGGGGGGGCCCCGGGGAGCTGTTTTTT.

The chain employs TRBV5-1 and TRBJ2-7, with no clear D. The germline V and J ends were trimmed by 0 bases and 4 bases, with 8 bases remaining between them. There are 13 residues in the CDR3. Germline V gives CDR1 SGHRS, CDR2 YFSETQ. This CDR3 reads CASSLAPEYEQYF. The CDR3 DNA reads as TGCGCCAGCAGCTTGGCCCCGGAGTACGAGCAGTACTTC.

The rearrangement links TRBV29-1 to TRBJ1-2, with 7 bases identical to TRBD1. Trimming at V came to 6 bases and at J to 0 bases, leaving 7 bases not matched to a gene. The germline CDR1 and CDR2 sequences are SQVTM and ANQGSEA. This CDR3 region has 14 residues. CDR3 DNA: TGCAGCGTCGGGACAGCAGCAGCTAACTATGGCTACACCTTC. Its translation: CSVGTAAANYGYTF.

The rearrangement joins TRBV9 to TRBJ1-3; no definite D call. From germline, CDR1 is SGDLS and CDR2 YYNGEE. This CDR3 has 13 residues. Trimming pared 0 bases from V and 3 bases from J, leaving 4 bases between. The CDR3 DNA reads TGTGCCAGCAGCGTAGCGTTTGGAAACACCATATATTTT. As protein: CASSVAFGNTIYF.

This clone was seen once. CDR3 amino acids: CASSFDRGGNQPQHF. As DNA, the CDR3 is TGTGCCAGCAGCTTCGACAGGGGGGGAAATCAGCCCCAGCATTTT. The chain joins TRBV7-9 to TRBJ1-5; 9 bases map to TRBD1. Germline V gene data show CDR1 as SEHNR and CDR2 as FQNEAQ (reference sequence). The ends lost 3 bases at V and 4 bases at J; junction bases unmatched: 4. The length of the CDR3 is 15 residues. The entire variable domain, with the rest obtained from reference TRBV7-9 and TRBJ1-5, is as follows: DTGVSQNPRHKITKRGQNVTFRCDPISEHNRLYWYRQTLGQGPEFLTYFQNEAQLEKSRLLSDRFSAERPKGSFSTLEIQRTEQGDSAMYLCASSFDRGGNQPQHFGDGTRLSIL.

V is TRBV18 and J is TRBJ1-3; a weak D match, TRBD1 (6 bases). The CDR3 length is 16 residues. Germline V lookup: CDR1 KGHSH, CDR2 LQKENI. The V gene lost 6 bases and the J gene lost 4 bases, with 19 bases spanning the gap. This CDR3 reads CASSLTGLEAGNTIYF. The CDR3 nucleotides are TGTGCCAGCTCTCTGACAGGCCTGGAGGCGGGAAACACCATATATTTT.

The chain recombines TRBV5-1 with TRBJ2-5; 9 bases line up with TRBD2. CDR3 length equals 18 residues. Germline values: CDR1 SGHRS, CDR2 YFSETQ. The V segment lost 3 bases and the J segment 1 base; nucleotides outside the gene matches: 13. In DNA form, the CDR3 reads TGCGCCAGCAGCTCCTCGCGCCGACAGACTAGCGGCCAAGAGACCCAGTACTTC. Translated: CASSSSRRQTSGQETQYF. The variable domain in full, with the rest retrieved from reference TRBV5-1 and TRBJ2-5, is KAGVTQTPRYLIKTRGQQVTLSCSPISGHRSVSWYQQTPGQGLQFLFEYFSETQRNKGNFPGRFSGRQFSNSRSEMNVSTLELGDSALYLCASSSSRRQTSGQETQYFGPGTRLLVL.

The rearrangement joins TRBV5-1 to TRBJ2-5; TRBD1 might be the D (5 bases). CDR1 SGHRS and CDR2 YFSETQ come from the germline V gene. The germline V and J ends were trimmed by 0 bases and 5 bases, with 11 bases remaining between them. The CDR3 length is 14 residues. CDR3 DNA: TGCGCCAGCAGCTTGGCAGGGCCCGCGGAGACCCAGTACTTC. Encoded protein: CASSLAGPAETQYF.

This clone was detected a few times. This chain joins TRBV6-5 and TRBJ1-6; D call uncertain. The CDR3 runs 14 residues. Trimming removed 2 bases at V and 10 bases at J, with 12 bases between. CDR1 and CDR2 (germline): MNHEY, SVGAGI. The CDR3 protein is CASSYEGLISPLHF. The CDR3 region has the DNA TGTGCCAGCAGTTACGAGGGTTTGATCTCACCCCTCCACTTT.

The V call is TRBV7-2, the J call TRBJ1-2; D perhaps matches TRBD1 (6 bases). Trimming took 3 bases from V and 5 from J, leaving 16 bases between them. This CDR3 spans 15 amino acids. The germline V gene encodes CDR1 SGHTA and CDR2 FQGNSA. The DNA for the CDR3 is TGTGCCAGCAGCTTTACAGGGATGGGGTTATATGGCTACACCTTC. Encoded protein: CASSFTGMGLYGYTF.

The chain links TRBV29-1 to TRBJ1-4; the match to TRBD1 covers 10 bases. J gave up 6 bases and V 7 bases, and 8 bases lay outside the gene matches. The CDR3 loop spans 14 amino acids. Germline lookup yields CDR1 SQVTM and CDR2 ANQGSEA. CDR3 bases: TGCAGCGCCGGAACCGGGACAGGGGATGAAAAACTGTTTTTT. Amino acids: CSAGTGTGDEKLFF.

This clone was counted a single time. The rearrangement uses TRBV7-8 and TRBJ2-2, with D possibly being TRBD2 (6 bases). Germline loops: CDR1 SGHVS, CDR2 FQNEAQ. Trimming shortened V by 0 bases and J by 5 bases, and 16 bases separated the two germline ends. This CDR3 spans 17 amino acids. DNA of the CDR3: TGTGCCAGCAGCTTAGCGGGGGGTAGTGGGATTACCGGGGAGCTGTTTTTT. This gives the protein CASSLAGGSGITGELFF.